This TCR beta chain is drawn from a study of cytomegalovirus exposure and HLA in healthy donors. Turning to the study itself: For the approximately 420 genotyped donors, about 79% fell within the Caucasian-associated ancestry cluster.

This clone appeared once. The CDR3 sequence is 20 residues long. The V gene's germline CDR1 is SGHRS and CDR2 YFSETQ. The V segment lost 0 bases and the J segment 2 bases; nucleotides outside the gene matches: 13. PCR was performed using 60 Vbeta and 13 Jbeta primers. In the authors' workflow: Tens of millions of unique TCR beta chains, roughly 11 million of them shared, were counted by a later analysis. Using immunoSEQ multiplex PCR, the repertoire was profiled, and TCRdb retains in-frame clones only, with some absent. V and J calls and clone size are copied from that table; D and trimming were computed from the DNA. The sample holds some 150,000 clones; around 80% are singletons and the top ten take about 3.2%.

This TCR was recovered from a man between 18 and 29 years old in good health and CMV-seropositive. The V gene is TRBV5-1, the J gene TRBJ2-7; 14 bases match TRBD2. The sequenced sample consisted of PBMCs. The CDR3 DNA reads as TGCGCCAGCAGCTTGGGTGACAGACTAGCGGGAGGGCAAAGGCCCTACGAGCAGTACTTC. It codes for CASSLGDRLAGGQRPYEQYF.